This T cell receptor (beta chain) was retrieved from a study of CD8+ T cells in alopecia areata. Background on the study: Donors of skin were C3H/HeJ mice aged roughly 6-12 months with spontaneous alopecia, and recipients were approximately 7-10-week-old female C3H/HeJ mice.

Cell sorting was performed on pooled cutaneous lymph node cells with CD4, CD8alpha, NKG2D, NKG2ACE and other markers. The CDR3 has 16 amino acids. V was pared by 2 bases and J by 2 bases, with 4 bases of the junction left unmatched. CDR1 and CDR2 (germline): LGHNA, YNLKQL (reference sequence). This clone has more than one count but fewer than ten. Its cognate antigen is unknown. Any gene name here is a mouse gene name. The read comes to an end 4 residues before the CDR3 does, leaving the germline J gene to fill in the end. The sample carries other DNA sequences with the same CDR3. It was cDNA, reverse transcribed from extracted RNA, that served as the sequencing template. Here immunoSEQ multiplex PCR was the method, and the copy in TCRdb shows in-frame clones only, minus some. The sample has roughly 260,000 clones, none seen only once. Study-level results: The study found TCR sharing across patients less clear than in mice, possibly for HLA reasons. Sequenced scalp T cells also include alphabeta T cells resident in normal skin. Lesional scalp displayed greater clonality than normal scalp, most notably in alopecia totalis/universalis.

Sequencing input: CD4+ T cells sorted from a lymph node. This receptor was identified in a C3H/HeJ mouse with alopecia areata. Strain haplotype at MHC: H2-k. V gene TRBV5 combines with J gene TRBJ2-5; 10 positions match TRBD2. The sequenced CDR3 bases are TGTGCCAGCAGCCAACTGGGGGGGCGAGTCCAAGAC. Its translation: CASSQLGGRVQD. The whole CDR3 sequence reads CASSQLGGRVQDTQYF.